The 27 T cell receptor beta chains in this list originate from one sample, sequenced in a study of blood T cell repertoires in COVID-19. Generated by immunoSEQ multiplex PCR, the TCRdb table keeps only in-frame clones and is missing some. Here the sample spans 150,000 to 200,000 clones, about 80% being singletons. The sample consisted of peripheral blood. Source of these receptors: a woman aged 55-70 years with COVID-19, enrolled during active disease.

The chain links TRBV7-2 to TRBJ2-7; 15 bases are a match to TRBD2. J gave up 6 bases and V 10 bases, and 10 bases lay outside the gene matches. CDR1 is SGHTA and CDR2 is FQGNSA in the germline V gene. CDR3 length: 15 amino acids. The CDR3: CATGLAGGPGSEQYF. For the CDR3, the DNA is TGTGCCACCGGACTAGCGGGAGGGCCGGGAAGCGAGCAGTACTTC.

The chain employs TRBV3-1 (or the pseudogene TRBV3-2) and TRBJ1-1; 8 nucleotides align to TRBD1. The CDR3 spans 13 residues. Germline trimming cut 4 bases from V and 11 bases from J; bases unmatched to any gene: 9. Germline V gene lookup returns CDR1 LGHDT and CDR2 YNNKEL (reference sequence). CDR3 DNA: TGTGCCAGCAGCCCCCTCGACAGGGGATTGGCTTTCTTT. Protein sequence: CASSPLDRGLAFF.

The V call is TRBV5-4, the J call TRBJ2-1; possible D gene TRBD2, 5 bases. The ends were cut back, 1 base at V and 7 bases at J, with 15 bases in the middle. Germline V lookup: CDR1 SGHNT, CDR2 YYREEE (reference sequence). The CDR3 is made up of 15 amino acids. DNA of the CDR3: TGTGCCAGCAGCTTGTCAGCGGCAGCGTTGAATGAGCAGTTCTTC. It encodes CASSLSAAALNEQFF.

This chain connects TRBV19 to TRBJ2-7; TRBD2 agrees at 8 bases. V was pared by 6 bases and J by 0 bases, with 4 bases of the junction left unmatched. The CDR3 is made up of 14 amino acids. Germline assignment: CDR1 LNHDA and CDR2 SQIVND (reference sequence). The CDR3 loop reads CASRASGSSYEQYF. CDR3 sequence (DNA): TGTGCCAGTAGGGCCAGCGGGAGCTCCTACGAGCAGTACTTC.

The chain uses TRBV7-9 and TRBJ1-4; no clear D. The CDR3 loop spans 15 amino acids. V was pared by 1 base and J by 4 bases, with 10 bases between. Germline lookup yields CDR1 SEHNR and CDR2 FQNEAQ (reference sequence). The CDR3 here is CASSLGFRRNEKLFF. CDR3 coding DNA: TGTGCCAGCAGCTTAGGCTTCAGGCGTAATGAAAAACTGTTTTTT.

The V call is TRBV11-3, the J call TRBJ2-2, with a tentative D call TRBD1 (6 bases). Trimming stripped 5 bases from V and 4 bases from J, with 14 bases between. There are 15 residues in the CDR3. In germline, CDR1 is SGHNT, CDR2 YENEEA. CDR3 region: CASSTRTDPTGELFF. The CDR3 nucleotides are TGTGCCAGCAGCACAAGGACAGACCCCACCGGGGAGCTGTTTTTT.

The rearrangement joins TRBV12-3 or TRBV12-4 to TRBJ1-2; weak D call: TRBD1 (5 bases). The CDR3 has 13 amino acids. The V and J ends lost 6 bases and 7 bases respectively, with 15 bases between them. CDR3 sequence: CASSIQGVSGYTF. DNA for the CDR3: TGTGCCAGCAGCATCCAGGGTGTGAGTGGCTACACCTTC.

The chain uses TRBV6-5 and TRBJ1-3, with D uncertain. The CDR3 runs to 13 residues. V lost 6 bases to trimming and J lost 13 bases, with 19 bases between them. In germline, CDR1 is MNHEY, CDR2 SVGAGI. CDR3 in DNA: TGTGCCAGCAGGAGTACAGCCTCGGGAATTATATATTTT. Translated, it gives CASRSTASGIIYF.

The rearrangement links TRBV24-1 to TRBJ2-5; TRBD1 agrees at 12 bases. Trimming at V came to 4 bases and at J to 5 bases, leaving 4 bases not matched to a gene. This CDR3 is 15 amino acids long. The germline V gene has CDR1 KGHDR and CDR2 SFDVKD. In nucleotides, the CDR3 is TGTGCCACCAGTGACCGGGACAGGGGGCATGAGACCCAGTACTTC. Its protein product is CATSDRDRGHETQYF.

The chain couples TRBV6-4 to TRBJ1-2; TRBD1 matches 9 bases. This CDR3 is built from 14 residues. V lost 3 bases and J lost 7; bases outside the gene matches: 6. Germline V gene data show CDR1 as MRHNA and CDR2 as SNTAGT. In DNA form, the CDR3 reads TGTGCCAGCAGTGAAGTACAGGGGGCGATTGGCTACACCTTC. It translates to CASSEVQGAIGYTF.

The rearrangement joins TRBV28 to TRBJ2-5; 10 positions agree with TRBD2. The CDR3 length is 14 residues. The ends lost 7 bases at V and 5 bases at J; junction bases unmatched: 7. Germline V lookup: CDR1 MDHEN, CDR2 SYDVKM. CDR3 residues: CASTQAGGPETQYF. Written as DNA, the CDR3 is TGTGCCAGCACTCAAGCGGGGGGGCCGGAGACCCAGTACTTC.

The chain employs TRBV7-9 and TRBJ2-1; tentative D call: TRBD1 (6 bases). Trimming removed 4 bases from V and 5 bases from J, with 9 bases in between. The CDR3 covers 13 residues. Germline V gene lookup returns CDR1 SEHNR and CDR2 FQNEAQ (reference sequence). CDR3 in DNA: TGTGCCAGCAGCTACAGGGTCAACAATGAGCAGTTCTTC. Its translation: CASSYRVNNEQFF. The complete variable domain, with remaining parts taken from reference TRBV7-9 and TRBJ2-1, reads DTGVSQNPRHKITKRGQNVTFRCDPISEHNRLYWYRQTLGQGPEFLTYFQNEAQLEKSRLLSDRFSAERPKGSFSTLEIQRTEQGDSAMYLCASSYRVNNEQFFGPGTRLTVL.

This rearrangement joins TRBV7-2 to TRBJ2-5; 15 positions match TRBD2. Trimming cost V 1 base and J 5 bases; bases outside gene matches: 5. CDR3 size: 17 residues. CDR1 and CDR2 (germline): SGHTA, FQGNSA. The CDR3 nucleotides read TGTGCCAGCAGCTTAGGGGGACTAGCGGGAGGAGGGGAGACCCAGTACTTC. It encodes CASSLGGLAGGGETQYF.

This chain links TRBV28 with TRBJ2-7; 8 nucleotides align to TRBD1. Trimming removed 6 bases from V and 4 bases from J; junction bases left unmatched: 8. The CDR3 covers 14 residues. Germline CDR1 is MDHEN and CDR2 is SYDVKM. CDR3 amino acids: CASRMTGDQYEQYV. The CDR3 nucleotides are TGTGCCAGCAGAATGACAGGGGATCAGTACGAGCAGTACGTC.

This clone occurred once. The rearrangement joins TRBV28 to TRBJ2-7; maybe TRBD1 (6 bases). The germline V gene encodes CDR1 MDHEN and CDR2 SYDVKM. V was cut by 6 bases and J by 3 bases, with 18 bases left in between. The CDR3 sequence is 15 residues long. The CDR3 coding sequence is TGTGCCAGCAGCCTGACAGGACCCCCAGACTACGAGCAGTACTTC. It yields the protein CASSLTGPPDYEQYF.

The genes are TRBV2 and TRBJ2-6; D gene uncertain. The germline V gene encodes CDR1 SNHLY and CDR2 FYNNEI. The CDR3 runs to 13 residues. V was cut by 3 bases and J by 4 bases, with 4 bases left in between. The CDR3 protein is CASSDQGANVLTF. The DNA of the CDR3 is TGTGCCAGCAGTGATCAGGGGGCCAACGTCCTGACTTTC.

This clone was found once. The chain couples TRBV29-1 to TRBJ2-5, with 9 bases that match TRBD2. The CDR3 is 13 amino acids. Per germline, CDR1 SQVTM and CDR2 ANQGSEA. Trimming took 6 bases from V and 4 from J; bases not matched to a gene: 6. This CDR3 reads CSVGGLAPETQYF. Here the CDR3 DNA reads TGCAGCGTGGGGGGACTAGCCCCAGAGACCCAGTACTTC.

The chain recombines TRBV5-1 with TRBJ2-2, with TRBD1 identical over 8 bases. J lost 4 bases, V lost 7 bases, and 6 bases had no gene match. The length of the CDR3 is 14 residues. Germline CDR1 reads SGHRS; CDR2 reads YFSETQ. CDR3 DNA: TGCGCCAGCGGTGACAGGGGTGGCACCGGGGAGCTGTTTTTT. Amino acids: CASGDRGGTGELFF.

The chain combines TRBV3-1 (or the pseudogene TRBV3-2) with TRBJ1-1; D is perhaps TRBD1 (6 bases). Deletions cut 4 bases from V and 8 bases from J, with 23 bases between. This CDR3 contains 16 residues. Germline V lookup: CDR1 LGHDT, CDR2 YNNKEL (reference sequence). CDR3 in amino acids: CASSPEGGKEWREAFF. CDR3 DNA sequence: TGTGCCAGCAGCCCCGAGGGGGGGAAGGAATGGAGGGAAGCTTTCTTT.

CDR3 amino acids: CASSHHPRTFVNTEAFF. In DNA, the CDR3 is TGTGCCAGCAGCCACCATCCCCGGACTTTTGTGAACACTGAAGCTTTCTTT. The rearrangement uses TRBV27 and TRBJ1-1; D gene uncertain. V gave up 6 bases and J gave up 0 bases, with 20 bases separating them. CDR1 is MNHEY, CDR2 SMNVEV, per germline (reference sequence). CDR3 length equals 17 residues.

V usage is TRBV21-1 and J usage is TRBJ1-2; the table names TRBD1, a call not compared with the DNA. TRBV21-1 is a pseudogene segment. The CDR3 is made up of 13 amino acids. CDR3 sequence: CASSLSEGAGYTF. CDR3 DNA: TGTGCCAGCAGTCTCTCGGAAGGGGCTGGCTACACCTTC.

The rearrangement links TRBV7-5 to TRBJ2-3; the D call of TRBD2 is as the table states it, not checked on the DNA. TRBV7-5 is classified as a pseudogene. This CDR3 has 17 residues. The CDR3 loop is CARSTETSGITTDTQYF. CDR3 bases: TGTGCCAGAAGCACAGAGACTAGCGGGATAACCACAGATACGCAGTATTTT.

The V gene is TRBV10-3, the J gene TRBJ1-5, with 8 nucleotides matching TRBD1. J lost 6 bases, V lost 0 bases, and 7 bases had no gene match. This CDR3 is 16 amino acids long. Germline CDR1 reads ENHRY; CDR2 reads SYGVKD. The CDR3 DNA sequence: TGTGCCATCAGTGAGTCGATTTCAGGGGGCGGTCAGCCCCAGCATTTT. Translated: CAISESISGGGQPQHF.

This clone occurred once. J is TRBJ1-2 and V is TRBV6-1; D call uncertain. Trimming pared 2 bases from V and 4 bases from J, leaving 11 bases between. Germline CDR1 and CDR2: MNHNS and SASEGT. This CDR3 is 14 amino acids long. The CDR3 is CASSEQVSSYGYTF. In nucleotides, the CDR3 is TGTGCCAGCAGTGAACAGGTGAGCAGCTATGGCTACACCTTC.

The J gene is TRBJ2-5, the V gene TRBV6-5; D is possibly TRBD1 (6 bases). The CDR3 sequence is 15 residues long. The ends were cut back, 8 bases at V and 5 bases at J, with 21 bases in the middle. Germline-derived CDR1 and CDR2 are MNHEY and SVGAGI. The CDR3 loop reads CASRTKGVGYETQYF. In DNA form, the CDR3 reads TGTGCCAGCCGTACGAAGGGGGTCGGGTATGAGACCCAGTACTTC.

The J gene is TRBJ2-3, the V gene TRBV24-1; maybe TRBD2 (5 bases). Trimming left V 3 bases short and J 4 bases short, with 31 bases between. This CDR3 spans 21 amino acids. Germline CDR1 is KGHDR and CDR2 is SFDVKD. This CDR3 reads CATSDPKWGVGHPLGPDTQYF. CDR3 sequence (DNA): TGTGCCACCAGTGATCCCAAGTGGGGAGTTGGGCACCCTCTAGGCCCAGATACGCAGTATTTT.

The CDR3 bases are TGTGCCTGGCGGACGGACAGGGAGTACCAAGAGACCCAGTACTTC. Translation: CAWRTDREYQETQYF. This rearrangement joins TRBV30 to TRBJ2-5; 8 nucleotides line up with TRBD1. V gave up 5 bases and J gave up 0 bases; unmatched junction bases: 8. Germline V gives CDR1 GTSNPN, CDR2 SVGIG (reference sequence). This CDR3 has 15 residues. The full variable domain, in which reference TRBV30 and TRBJ2-5 provide the parts outside the CDR3, is SQTIHQWPATLVQPVGSPLSLECTVEGTSNPNLYWYRQAAGRGLQLLFYSVGIGQISSEVPQNLSASRPQDRQFILSSKKLLLSDSGFYLCAWRTDREYQETQYFGPGTRLLVL.